The clone carrying this T cell receptor beta chain showed up many times. Its antigen remains unidentified. This sample stems from a study of T cells after posttransplantation cyclophosphamide. Overall study findings and caveats: Later blood repertoires were often dominated by clones from the donor CD8+ memory compartment. After PTCy, TRB diversity resembled that of CNI/methotrexate controls. Skin or GI-infiltrating T cells shared few TRB sequences with blood.

The related graft donor's blood sample was taken on the day of bone marrow donation. Germline V lookup: CDR1 SGHTA, CDR2 FQGTGA. V was clipped by 5 bases and J by 3 bases; unmatched bases: 4. This CDR3 has 16 amino acids. Method: immunoSEQ multiplex PCR; TCRdb's copy keeps in-frame clones and lacks some. The sample contains around 26,000 clones, none of them singletons. This TCR was recovered from a woman aged 50 to 65 in good health, CMV-negative, and a related stem cell transplant donor. Sample: PBMCs. The gene calls are TRBV7-3 and TRBJ2-3; 14 bases are shared with TRBD2. CDR3 in amino acids: CASSTGLAGATDTQYF. CDR3 nucleotides: TGTGCCAGCAGCACGGGACTAGCGGGAGCAACAGATACGCAGTATTTT.